The 30 T cell receptor beta chains below all came from one sample that was sequenced in a study of response to subunit inactivated influenza vaccine. Each CDR3 protein is one row after TCRdb ran MiXCR on the RT-PCR reads. Of about 190,000 distinct CDR3 sequences detected, about an eighth appear once; the ten largest clones hold roughly 24%. Material: CD8+ T cells sorted from PBMCs, obtained roughly 5 days after vaccination. These receptors all stem from a man aged 45-65 years who received an inactivated influenza vaccine.

The chain employs TRBV27 and TRBJ2-7; D is perhaps TRBD1 or TRBD2 (5 bases each). Trimming removed 3 bases at V and 3 bases at J, with 21 bases between. The CDR3 extends over 17 amino acids. Per the germline V gene, CDR1 is MNHEY and CDR2 is SMNVEV (reference sequence). The chain's CDR3 is CASSFRYFGTAHYEQYF. The CDR3, as DNA: TGTGCCAGCAGTTTCCGCTACTTCGGGACGGCCCACTACGAGCAGTACTTC.

This clonotype has a handful of counts. The CDR3 loop reads CASSFGRGLGNEQFF. The CDR3 DNA sequence: TGTGCCAGCAGTTTCGGCAGGGGGCTTGGCAATGAGCAGTTCTTC. The rearrangement joins TRBV27 to TRBJ2-1, with 8 bases identical to TRBD1. V lost 3 bases and J lost 6; bases outside the gene matches: 7. Germline CDR1 and CDR2: MNHEY and SMNVEV (reference sequence). CDR3 length: 15 residues.

The gene calls are TRBV12-3 or TRBV12-4 and TRBJ2-1, with TRBD2 matching over 13 bases. V lost 11 bases and J lost 2; bases outside the gene matches: 18. This CDR3 has 19 residues. This CDR3 reads CARCPGLAGVVEPYNEQFF. The CDR3 coding sequence is TGTGCCCGCTGTCCCGGACTAGCGGGGGTAGTGGAACCCTACAATGAGCAGTTCTTC.

The V gene is TRBV27, the J gene TRBJ2-2; 12 positions match TRBD1. There are 15 residues in the CDR3. J gave up 7 bases and V 5 bases, and 5 bases lay outside the gene matches. The V gene's germline CDR1 is MNHEY and CDR2 SMNVEV (reference sequence). CDR3 in amino acids: CASSGTGGFVGELFF. CDR3 nucleotides: TGTGCCAGCAGTGGGACAGGGGGCTTCGTCGGGGAGCTGTTTTTT.

The genes are TRBV27 and TRBJ2-5; 11 bases agree with TRBD2. The germline CDR1 and CDR2 sequences are MNHEY and SMNVEV (reference sequence). J was trimmed by 5 bases and V by 4 bases; bases with no gene match: 9. This CDR3 contains 16 residues. The CDR3 DNA follows: TGTGCCAGCAGTTATGTAGCGGGAGGGCCGCCGGAGACCCAGTACTTC. Protein: CASSYVAGGPPETQYF.

V gene TRBV7-2 combines with J gene TRBJ2-7; 10 bases fit TRBD2. Unmatched junction bases numbered 5, after V lost 3 bases and J lost 0 bases. Germline loops: CDR1 SGHTA, CDR2 FQGNSA. The CDR3 runs to 16 residues. CDR3 sequence reads: CASSLSSGRISYEQYF. The DNA of the CDR3 is TGTGCCAGCAGCTTGAGTAGCGGGAGGATCTCCTACGAGCAGTACTTC.

V is TRBV2 and J is TRBJ2-5, with D perhaps matching TRBD1 or TRBD2 (6 bases each). From germline, CDR1 is SNHLY and CDR2 FYNNEI. V gave up 2 bases and J gave up 3 bases, with 10 bases separating them. This CDR3 has 14 residues. The DNA of the CDR3 is TGTGCCAGCAGTGAACCCGGGGGCAAAGAGACCCAGTACTTC. This codes for CASSEPGGKETQYF.

The V gene is TRBV7-2, the J gene TRBJ2-1, with D perhaps matching TRBD1 (5 bases). This CDR3 has 15 residues. V lost 1 base to trimming and J lost 1 base, with 8 bases between them. Germline CDR1 SGHTA, CDR2 FQGNSA. CDR3 sequence: CASSLGGRSYNEQFF. Written as DNA, the CDR3 is TGTGCCAGCAGCTTAGGGGGCCGATCCTACAATGAGCAGTTCTTC.

There are a few counts of this clonotype. The chain combines TRBV7-2 with TRBJ2-3, with 10 bases that match TRBD2. The CDR3 runs 14 residues. CDR1 SGHTA and CDR2 FQGNSA come from the germline V gene. The J segment lost 5 bases and the V segment lost 5 bases, leaving 4 bases of the junction unmatched. CDR3 loop: CASSALAGIDTQYF. CDR3 in DNA: TGTGCCAGCAGCGCACTAGCGGGAATAGATACGCAGTATTTT.

The V and J genes are TRBV7-7 and TRBJ2-2; either TRBD1 or TRBD2 may supply D (5 bases each). With 5 bases removed from V and 7 bases from J, the gap between germline ends came to 17 bases. This CDR3 is built from 15 residues. The germline gives CDR1 SSHAT, CDR2 FNYEAQ (reference sequence). The CDR3 spells CASSPRDGLGGELFF. In nucleotides, the CDR3 is TGTGCCAGCAGCCCCCGGGACGGACTCGGCGGGGAGCTGTTTTTT.

This clonotype was recorded at least ten times. V usage is TRBV29-1 and J usage is TRBJ2-1, with 7 bases fitting TRBD1. The trim removed 0 bases at V and 9 bases at J, leaving 11 bases unmatched. Germline values: CDR1 SQVTM, CDR2 ANQGSEA. The CDR3 consists of 15 residues. The CDR3 nucleotides read TGCAGCGTTGAAGATCGGACAGGATCGGTGGGTGAGCAGTTCTTC. Translating gives CSVEDRTGSVGEQFF.

There are a few counts of this clonotype. The rearrangement uses TRBV6-1 and TRBJ2-6, with 9 positions matching TRBD1. Germline assignment: CDR1 MNHNS and CDR2 SASEGT. V was clipped by 5 bases and J by 0 bases; unmatched bases: 11. The CDR3 covers 19 residues. The CDR3 spells CASSTLGTGTLSGANVLTF. The DNA of the CDR3 is TGTGCCAGCAGTACCCTAGGGACAGGGACTCTCTCTGGGGCCAACGTCCTGACTTTC.

The V gene is TRBV6-2 or TRBV6-3, the J gene TRBJ2-2; the match to TRBD1 covers 7 bases. CDR1 is MNHEY, CDR2 SVGEGT, per germline. CDR3 length: 15 residues. V lost 2 bases and J lost 4; bases outside the gene matches: 4. CDR3 in amino acids: CASSYTQGITGELFF. Written as DNA, the CDR3 is TGTGCCAGCAGTTACACACAGGGGATCACCGGGGAGCTGTTTTTT.

There are a few counts of this clonotype. The chain combines TRBV5-5 with TRBJ1-1; D is undetermined. In germline, CDR1 is SGHKS, CDR2 YYEKEE (reference sequence). The CDR3 has 14 amino acids. Trimming stripped 1 base from V and 1 base from J, with 8 bases between. The DNA for the CDR3 is TGTGCCAGCAGCTTGATTGGCTGGAACACTGAAGCTTTCTTT. Protein product: CASSLIGWNTEAFF.

This clonotype was observed a few times. The rearrangement uses TRBV5-1 and TRBJ2-3; D remains unclear. CDR1 and CDR2 from the germline V gene are SGHRS and YFSETQ. The V end lost 7 bases, the J end lost 1 base, and 19 bases lay between the germline ends. CDR3 length equals 16 residues. DNA for the CDR3: TGCGCCAGCGCCCAACTCGGAGCCTCAGGCACAGATACGCAGTATTTT. Encoded protein: CASAQLGASGTDTQYF.

This clonotype was found many times. The V and J genes are TRBV28 and TRBJ2-5; weak D call: TRBD1 (5 bases). The CDR3 contains 16 residues. V was cut by 1 base and J by 5 bases, with 17 bases left in between. The germline gives CDR1 MDHEN, CDR2 SYDVKM. The CDR3 nucleotides read TGTGCCAGCAGTTTATCGCTGTCAGGGCAACGGGAGACCCAGTACTTC. Translating it yields CASSLSLSGQRETQYF.

The rearrangement links TRBV12-3 or TRBV12-4 to TRBJ2-1, with 7 bases matching TRBD2. Losses at the gene ends were 7 bases for V and 6 bases for J; bases not matched to a gene: 6. The CDR3 consists of 13 residues. The CDR3 spells CASTPGTINEQFF. CDR3 DNA: TGTGCCAGCACCCCCGGGACTATCAATGAGCAGTTCTTC.

This clonotype was recorded a few times. The J gene is TRBJ2-3, the V gene TRBV27, with D unresolved. The CDR3 totals 15 residues. Germline assignment: CDR1 MNHEY and CDR2 SMNVEV (reference sequence). V gave up 7 bases and J gave up 3 bases, with 17 bases separating them. The CDR3 DNA reads TGTGCCAGCACCGCGGAAGGGCTACCAACAGATACGCAGTATTTT. Amino acid sequence: CASTAEGLPTDTQYF.

The chain joins TRBV20-1 to TRBJ2-3; the match to TRBD1 covers 11 bases. The CDR3 extends over 17 amino acids. Germline assignment: CDR1 DFQATT and CDR2 SNEGSKA (reference sequence). V was clipped by 1 base and J by 0 bases; unmatched bases: 6. The CDR3 coding sequence is TGCAGTGCTAGAGGGACAGGGGGCCAACCTAGCACAGATACGCAGTATTTT. Translated: CSARGTGGQPSTDTQYF.

V is TRBV4-1 and J is TRBJ2-1, with D unresolved. This CDR3 has 12 amino acids. Germline V CDR1 and CDR2: MGHRA, YSYEKL. V lost 2 bases to trimming and J lost 8 bases, with 7 bases between them. The CDR3 loop is CASSQRVDEQFF. The DNA of the CDR3 is TGCGCCAGCAGCCAACGCGTCGATGAGCAGTTCTTC.

This clonotype was observed a few times. The J gene is TRBJ2-1, the V gene TRBV27; 11 nucleotides agree with TRBD2. Germline-derived CDR1 and CDR2 are MNHEY and SMNVEV (reference sequence). The ends lost 8 bases at V and 9 bases at J; junction bases unmatched: 12. This CDR3 region has 15 residues. CDR3 amino acids: CASALGASGGSEQFF. The CDR3 nucleotides read TGTGCCAGCGCGTTAGGGGCTAGCGGGGGGAGTGAGCAGTTCTTC.

V usage is TRBV4-3 and J usage is TRBJ2-3, with D unclear. CDR1 and CDR2 from the germline V gene are LGHNA and YSLEER. V gave up 0 bases and J gave up 5 bases, with 9 bases separating them. The CDR3 is 14 amino acids. CDR3 protein: CASSQEFFRDTQYF. CDR3 in DNA: TGCGCCAGCAGCCAAGAATTCTTCCGAGATACGCAGTATTTT.

The J gene is TRBJ2-1, the V gene TRBV10-3; 9 bases line up with TRBD1. CDR1 is ENHRY and CDR2 is SYGVKD in the germline V gene. CDR3 length: 15 amino acids. The V segment lost 1 base and the J segment 7 bases; nucleotides outside the gene matches: 5. The CDR3 region is CAISELGTGRNEQFF. CDR3 nucleotides: TGTGCCATCAGTGAGTTGGGGACAGGGCGGAATGAGCAGTTCTTC.

This clonotype has a handful of counts. V usage is TRBV6-5 and J usage is TRBJ2-2; D not certain. The CDR3 has 16 residues. With 3 bases removed from V and 4 bases from J, the gap between germline ends came to 15 bases. Germline values: CDR1 MNHEY, CDR2 SVGAGI. CDR3 nucleotide sequence: TGTGCCAGCAGTTATTCCCAGGTGCCGGGCACCGGGGAGCTGTTTTTT. This gives the protein CASSYSQVPGTGELFF.

This chain links TRBV9 with TRBJ2-3; 10 nucleotides agree with TRBD2. The V gene's germline CDR1 is SGDLS and CDR2 YYNGEE. The CDR3 sequence is 19 residues long. V lost 4 bases to trimming and J lost 4 bases; unmatched junction nucleotides: 18. DNA of the CDR3: TGTGCCAGCAGCCCACCCCCGGCGTCTAGCGGGAGAATATCAGATACGCAGTATTTT. It yields the protein CASSPPPASSGRISDTQYF.

This clonotype was observed a handful of times. The gene calls are TRBV28 and TRBJ1-1, with TRBD1 matching 8 bases. The CDR3 totals 14 residues. V dropped 2 bases and J dropped 7; count of bases not matched to a gene: 6. Looked up from germline, CDR1 is MDHEN and CDR2 is SYDVKM. The CDR3 spells CASSLRTGPGEAFF. CDR3 nucleotides: TGTGCCAGCAGTTTACGGACAGGGCCCGGTGAAGCTTTCTTT. Full variable domain (remainder filled in from reference TRBV28 and TRBJ1-1): DVKVTQSSRYLVKRTGEKVFLECVQDMDHENMFWYRQDPGLGLRLIYFSYDVKMKEKGDIPEGYSVSREKKERFSLILESASTNQTSMYLCASSLRTGPGEAFFGQGTRLTVV.

The sample holds a few counts of this clonotype. The chain combines TRBV29-1 with TRBJ2-7, with TRBD1 matching 8 bases. In germline, CDR1 is SQVTM, CDR2 ANQGSEA. This CDR3 has 16 amino acids. V dropped 7 bases and J dropped 2; count of bases not matched to a gene: 16. As DNA, the CDR3 is TGCAGCGCCGGGCTTCACGGACAGGGTCTCCCCTACGAGCAGTACTTC. Translated: CSAGLHGQGLPYEQYF.

This clonotype came up a few times. The chain carries TRBV20-1 and TRBJ1-2; unclear D gene. CDR3 size: 10 residues. Trimming stripped 5 bases from V and 4 bases from J, with 5 bases between. Germline CDR1 and CDR2: DFQATT and SNEGSKA (reference sequence). The CDR3: CSAGLYGYTF. The CDR3, as DNA: TGCAGTGCTGGGCTCTATGGCTACACCTTC.

This clonotype was counted a few times. This chain uses TRBV29-1 with TRBJ1-2, with TRBD1 identical over 7 bases. There are 12 residues in the CDR3. Germline V lookup: CDR1 SQVTM, CDR2 ANQGSEA. V lost 6 bases, J lost 4 bases, and 5 bases stayed unmatched. Written as DNA, the CDR3 is TGCAGCGTGGTGGGACAGAGCTATGGCTACACCTTC. This gives the protein CSVVGQSYGYTF.

The J gene is TRBJ1-1, the V gene TRBV29-1; 7 bases line up with TRBD1. The junction had 11 bases not matched to a gene; V was cut back by 4 bases and J by 6 bases. The CDR3 contains 14 residues. Germline V gives CDR1 SQVTM, CDR2 ANQGSEA. The CDR3: CSVVEQGFAAEAFF. The CDR3 coding sequence is TGCAGCGTTGTAGAACAGGGGTTTGCGGCTGAAGCTTTCTTT.